The 29 T cell receptor beta chains presented below share a single source sample, sequenced in a study of blood T cell repertoires in COVID-19. Here immunoSEQ multiplex PCR was the method, and the copy in TCRdb shows in-frame clones only, minus some. The sample lists more than 50,000 clones, 75% to 90% occurring once. Material for sequencing was peripheral blood. These receptors all stem from a man in his sixties with active COVID-19.

The rearrangement joins TRBV7-2 to TRBJ2-7, with D perhaps matching TRBD2 (6 bases). V lost 7 bases and J 8 bases, leaving 18 bases between the germline ends. Germline CDR1 and CDR2: SGHTA and FQGNSA. This CDR3 contains 13 residues. CDR3 sequence reads: CASTPPGLRQQYF. For the CDR3, the DNA is TGTGCCAGCACCCCCCCGGGACTGCGGCAGCAGTACTTC.

This chain links TRBV4-2 with TRBJ2-1; TRBD2 matches 8 bases. This CDR3 is 16 amino acids long. V gave up 1 base and J gave up 10 bases; unmatched junction bases: 12. The germline gives CDR1 LGHNA, CDR2 YNFKEQ. As DNA, the CDR3 is TGTGCCAGCAGCCAAGCTCCCGATACTAGCGGCAGGGAGCAGTTCTTC. Its translation is CASSQAPDTSGREQFF.

The chain carries TRBV7-2 and TRBJ2-3, with a tentative D call TRBD1 (5 bases). Trimming took off 5 bases at V and 1 base at J, with 16 bases between the two ends. Germline values: CDR1 SGHTA, CDR2 FQGNSA. CDR3 size: 16 residues. The CDR3 reads CASSVDPGRRTDTQYF. CDR3 in DNA: TGTGCCAGCAGCGTAGATCCAGGGCGCCGCACAGATACGCAGTATTTT.

Only a few counts were recorded for this clone. The V call is TRBV7-9, the J call TRBJ1-2, with D unclear. CDR3 length: 12 residues. V lost 0 bases and J lost 6, with 5 bases in between. CDR1 and CDR2 (germline): SEHNR, FQNEAQ (reference sequence). The CDR3 DNA follows: TGTGCCAGCAGCTTAGCGGCGGATGGCTACACCTTC. This codes for CASSLAADGYTF.

This chain joins TRBV30 and TRBJ1-4; 8 nucleotides match TRBD1. Germline lookup yields CDR1 GTSNPN and CDR2 SVGIG (reference sequence). Germline trimming cut 3 bases from V and 8 bases from J; bases unmatched to any gene: 8. The CDR3 is 14 residues long. CDR3 region: CAWRLDRGGEKLFF. Here the CDR3 DNA reads TGTGCCTGGAGGCTAGACAGGGGAGGGGAAAAACTGTTTTTT. The full variable domain, in which reference TRBV30 and TRBJ1-4 provide the parts outside the CDR3, is SQTIHQWPATLVQPVGSPLSLECTVEGTSNPNLYWYRQAAGRGLQLLFYSVGIGQISSEVPQNLSASRPQDRQFILSSKKLLLSDSGFYLCAWRLDRGGEKLFFGSGTQLSVL.

The chain links TRBV7-2 to TRBJ2-7; possibly TRBD1 for D (6 bases). Between the trimmed V and J ends, which lost 5 bases and 5 bases, there was a span of 16 bases. The CDR3 length is 14 residues. Per the germline V gene, CDR1 is SGHTA and CDR2 is FQGNSA. CDR3 loop: CASSKRGISHEQYF. The DNA of the CDR3 is TGTGCCAGCAGCAAGAGGGGGATTTCCCACGAGCAGTACTTC.

The V and J genes are TRBV28 and TRBJ2-7; weak D call: TRBD1 (5 bases). Germline V gene data show CDR1 as MDHEN and CDR2 as SYDVKM. V was pared by 1 base and J by 5 bases, with 6 bases between. The CDR3 spans 12 residues. CDR3: CASSLFRDEQYF. The CDR3 nucleotides read TGTGCCAGCAGTTTATTCAGGGACGAGCAGTACTTC.

A few counts support this clone. V gene TRBV19 combines with J gene TRBJ1-2; TRBD1 is a possible D gene (5 bases). The CDR3 contains 15 residues. The germline CDR1 and CDR2 sequences are LNHDA and SQIVND (reference sequence). V gave up 7 bases and J gave up 4 bases, with 19 bases separating them. Here the CDR3 reads CASTPTQGTGYGYTF. The CDR3 bases are TGTGCCAGTACTCCCACCCAGGGAACGGGCTATGGCTACACCTTC.

The J gene is TRBJ2-5, the V gene TRBV21-1; the D call of TRBD1 is as the table states it, not checked on the DNA. TRBV21-1 is an annotated pseudogene. The CDR3 extends over 13 amino acids. The CDR3 DNA is TGTGCCAGCAACGAGGGACAGCGAGGGACCCAGTACTTC. This gives the protein CASNEGQRGTQYF.

The chain joins TRBV11-1 to TRBJ2-3, with TRBD2 matching over 9 bases. This CDR3 region has 13 residues. Per the germline V gene, CDR1 is SGHAT and CDR2 is FQDESV (reference sequence). J gave up 8 bases and V 8 bases, and 8 bases lay outside the gene matches. CDR3 sequence: CASGSASGVTQYF. The CDR3 nucleotides are TGTGCCAGCGGATCGGCTAGCGGGGTTACGCAGTATTTT.

This clone was counted a single time. The chain employs TRBV7-6 and TRBJ2-1; the D gene is possibly TRBD2 (6 bases). Germline assignment: CDR1 SGHVS and CDR2 FNYEAQ. The CDR3 totals 15 residues. V gave up 7 bases and J gave up 0 bases, with 13 bases separating them. The CDR3 DNA is TGTGCCAGCACACCCCTAGCGAACTCCTACAATGAGCAGTTCTTC. Protein: CASTPLANSYNEQFF.

The J gene is TRBJ1-6, the V gene TRBV6-1; D perhaps matches TRBD1 (5 bases). In germline, CDR1 is MNHNS, CDR2 SASEGT. Between the trimmed V and J ends, which lost 3 bases and 7 bases, there was a span of 10 bases. The CDR3 contains 14 residues. This CDR3 reads CASSEFQGNSPLHF. CDR3 nucleotide sequence: TGTGCCAGCAGTGAGTTCCAGGGCAATTCACCCCTCCACTTT.

The chain joins TRBV7-9 to TRBJ2-7; D may be TRBD2 (6 bases). Trimming left V 1 base short and J 0 bases short, with 7 bases between. This CDR3 spans 14 amino acids. Per the germline V gene, CDR1 is SEHNR and CDR2 is FQNEAQ (reference sequence). DNA for the CDR3: TGTGCCAGCAGCTTAGGGCGGGACTCCTACGAGCAGTACTTC. It specifies CASSLGRDSYEQYF.

The J gene is TRBJ1-2, the V gene TRBV11-2; perhaps TRBD1 as D (6 bases). Germline V lookup: CDR1 SGHAT, CDR2 FQNNGV. CDR3 length: 17 amino acids. The V end was cut by 5 bases, the J end by 1 base, with 20 bases between. The CDR3 DNA is TGTGCCAGCAGCCTCCACAGGGACGGACTGAGTAACTATGGCTACACCTTC. It translates to CASSLHRDGLSNYGYTF.

The gene calls are TRBV7-2 and TRBJ2-7, with 8 bases fitting TRBD2. The V segment lost 1 base and the J segment 5 bases; nucleotides outside the gene matches: 7. The CDR3 is 15 amino acids. The germline V gene has CDR1 SGHTA and CDR2 FQGNSA. For the CDR3, the DNA is TGTGCCAGCAGCTTAGGGCCGCGGGAGGTCAACGAGCAGTACTTC. Protein sequence: CASSLGPREVNEQYF.

Concerning this clone itself: The same CDR3 arises from other DNA sequences in this sample as well. The chain uses TRBV5-1 and TRBJ2-2; D possibly corresponds to TRBD2 (5 bases). The CDR3 runs to 15 residues. Germline V gives CDR1 SGHRS, CDR2 YFSETQ. Trimming cost V 0 bases and J 3 bases, with 9 bases left between them. The CDR3 DNA is TGCGCCAGCAGCTTGGGTGCGGGTGACACCGGGGAGCTGTTTTTT. Translated, it gives CASSLGAGDTGELFF.

The genes are TRBV12-3 or TRBV12-4 and TRBJ1-3; D may be TRBD1 (6 bases). V dropped 5 bases and J dropped 2 bases, with 7 bases sitting between them. This CDR3 is 13 amino acids long. The CDR3 DNA follows: TGTGCCAGCAGTCCAGGGGCTGGAAACACCATATATTTT. Translating it yields CASSPGAGNTIYF.

This chain connects TRBV7-9 to TRBJ2-1, with 8 nucleotides matching TRBD2. CDR1 is SEHNR, CDR2 FQNEAQ, per germline (reference sequence). V was pared by 3 bases and J by 3 bases, with 4 bases of the junction left unmatched. CDR3 length: 15 residues. The CDR3: CASSFKRENYNEQFF. The CDR3 nucleotides are TGTGCCAGCAGCTTTAAGCGGGAGAACTACAATGAGCAGTTCTTC.

The CDR3 nucleotides are TGTGCCAGCAGCAAAGTGGATAGCGGGAGCCGGGAGACCCAGTACTTC. Protein sequence: CASSKVDSGSRETQYF. The rearrangement links TRBV21-1 to TRBJ2-5; TRBD2, as called in the table, went unchecked against the DNA. TRBV21-1 is noted as a pseudogene. The CDR3 loop spans 16 amino acids.

The chain is built from TRBV27 and TRBJ1-1; the D gene is possibly TRBD1 (5 bases). The CDR3 totals 15 residues. The V and J ends lost 2 bases and 4 bases respectively, with 14 bases between them. Germline CDR1 is MNHEY and CDR2 is SMNVEV (reference sequence). As DNA, the CDR3 is TGTGCCAGCAGTTTAAGGCCAGGGCCATTCACTGAAGCTTTCTTT. Residues: CASSLRPGPFTEAFF.

The gene calls are TRBV6-5 and TRBJ2-7, with 9 bases identical to TRBD1. CDR1 is MNHEY, CDR2 SVGAGI, per germline. The ends lost 6 bases at V and 5 bases at J; junction bases unmatched: 5. The CDR3 loop spans 13 amino acids. CDR3 region: CASSPQGANEQYF. The CDR3 nucleotides are TGTGCCAGCAGCCCACAGGGGGCGAACGAGCAGTACTTC.

The chain recombines TRBV6-5 with TRBJ1-5; 10 bases align to TRBD1. The germline V gene encodes CDR1 MNHEY and CDR2 SVGAGI. V was pared by 4 bases and J by 6 bases, with 9 bases of the junction left unmatched. This CDR3 contains 16 residues. The CDR3 reads CASSSTGTGAFQPQHF. CDR3 nucleotides: TGTGCCAGCAGTTCTACCGGGACAGGGGCATTTCAGCCCCAGCATTTT.

The chain recombines TRBV11-2 with TRBJ2-5, with 8 positions matching TRBD2. Germline V gene lookup returns CDR1 SGHAT and CDR2 FQNNGV. The length of the CDR3 is 18 residues. V was pared by 7 bases and J by 2 bases, with 18 bases of the junction left unmatched. This CDR3 is CASTRRTSKVLGQETQYF. In nucleotides, the CDR3 is TGTGCCAGCACCCGGAGGACTAGCAAGGTGCTGGGACAAGAGACCCAGTACTTC.

V usage is TRBV5-1 and J usage is TRBJ2-2; no firm D call. The CDR3 sequence is 15 residues long. Looked up from germline, CDR1 is SGHRS and CDR2 is YFSETQ. Between the trimmed V and J ends, which lost 1 base and 6 bases, there was a span of 13 bases. The CDR3 sequence: CASSLSSGTPGELFF. The CDR3 nucleotides are TGCGCCAGCAGCTTGTCGTCCGGTACCCCCGGGGAGCTGTTTTTT. Drawing the rest from reference TRBV5-1 and TRBJ2-2, the complete variable domain is KAGVTQTPRYLIKTRGQQVTLSCSPISGHRSVSWYQQTPGQGLQFLFEYFSETQRNKGNFPGRFSGRQFSNSRSEMNVSTLELGDSALYLCASSLSSGTPGELFFGEGSRLTVL.

This clone was seen only once. V usage is TRBV3-1 (or the pseudogene TRBV3-2) and J usage is TRBJ2-1, with 7 bases fitting TRBD2. The J segment lost 9 bases and the V segment lost 4 bases, leaving 12 bases of the junction unmatched. The germline CDR1 and CDR2 sequences are LGHDT and YNNKEL (reference sequence). This CDR3 contains 15 residues. Here the CDR3 DNA reads TGTGCCAGCAGCCCAAGCGGGATCGGGTCGGTTGAGCAGTTCTTC. This translates into CASSPSGIGSVEQFF.

The chain has TRBV6-6 and TRBJ1-2; 9 bases map to TRBD1. CDR1 is MNHNY, CDR2 SVGAGI, per germline (reference sequence). The CDR3 is 13 amino acids. J lost 8 bases, V lost 6 bases, and 7 bases had no gene match. The CDR3 sequence is CASSRDRERGYTF. CDR3 nucleotides: TGTGCCAGCAGCCGGGACAGGGAAAGGGGCTACACCTTC.

The chain links TRBV7-8 to TRBJ2-1; TRBD1 might be the D (5 bases). The CDR3 totals 15 residues. Trimming shortened V by 5 bases and J by 2 bases, and 13 bases separated the two germline ends. Looked up from germline, CDR1 is SGHVS and CDR2 is FQNEAQ. In nucleotides, the CDR3 is TGTGCCAGCAGCCCAAGACAGAAAGCCTACAATGAGCAGTTCTTC. This sequence encodes CASSPRQKAYNEQFF.

This clone has a handful of counts. The chain combines TRBV7-2 with TRBJ1-2, with D possibly matching TRBD1 (5 bases). Trimming left V 2 bases short and J 4 bases short, with 5 bases between. The CDR3 consists of 12 residues. The germline CDR1 and CDR2 sequences are SGHTA and FQGNSA. The CDR3 loop is CASSLQGYGYTF. CDR3 coding DNA: TGTGCCAGCAGCTTACAGGGCTATGGCTACACCTTC. Full variable domain (rest looked up from reference TRBV7-2 and TRBJ1-2): GAGVSQSPSNKVTEKGKDVELRCDPISGHTALYWYRQSLGQGLEFLIYFQGNSAPDKSGLPSDRFSAERTGGSVSTLTIQRTQQEDSAVYLCASSLQGYGYTFGSGTRLTVV.

The genes are TRBV21-1 and TRBJ1-1; the table's D call, TRBD1, was not checked against the DNA. TRBV21-1 is a pseudogene. This CDR3 is 14 amino acids long. The CDR3 loop is CASSKRDKNTEAFF. For the CDR3, the DNA is TGTGCCAGCAGCAAACGTGACAAGAACACTGAAGCTTTCTTT.